This T cell receptor beta chain was documented in a study of OX40 agonist ivuxolimab in advanced cancers. The CDR3 has 16 amino acids. Deletions cut 0 bases from V and 5 bases from J, with 16 bases between. The germline V gene encodes CDR1 MGHRA and CDR2 YSYEKL. Repertoires were generated with immunoSEQ multiplex PCR, while TCRdb's copy carries only in-frame clones and drops some. The data hold fewer than 80,000 clones, with 80% to 85% observed a single time. This clonotype originated in an adult with an advanced solid tumor such as melanoma, head and neck, liver or kidney cancer. The source was CD4+ or CD8+ T cells sorted from blood, collected in a trial of the OX40 agonist ivuxolimab. The chain uses TRBV4-1 and TRBJ1-2; D is possibly TRBD1 (6 bases). CDR3 nucleotide sequence: TGCGCCAGCAGCCAAGACTCAGGGGAGCTATTGTATGGCTACACCTTC. Its translation: CASSQDSGELLYGYTF.